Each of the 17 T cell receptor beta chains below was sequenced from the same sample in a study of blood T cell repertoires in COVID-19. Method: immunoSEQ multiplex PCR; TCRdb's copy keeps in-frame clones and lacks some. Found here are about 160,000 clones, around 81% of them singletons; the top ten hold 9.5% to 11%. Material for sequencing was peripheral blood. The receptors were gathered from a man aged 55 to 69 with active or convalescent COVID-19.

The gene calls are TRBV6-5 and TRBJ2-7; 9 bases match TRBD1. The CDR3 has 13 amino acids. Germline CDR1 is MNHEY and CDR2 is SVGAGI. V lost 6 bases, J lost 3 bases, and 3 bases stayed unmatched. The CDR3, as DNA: TGTGCCAGCAGCCGGGGACAGGGCTACGAGCAGTACTTC. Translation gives CASSRGQGYEQYF.

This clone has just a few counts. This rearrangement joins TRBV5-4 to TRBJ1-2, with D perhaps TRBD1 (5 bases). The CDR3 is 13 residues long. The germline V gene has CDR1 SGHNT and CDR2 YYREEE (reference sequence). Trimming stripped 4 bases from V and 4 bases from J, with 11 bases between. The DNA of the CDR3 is TGTGCCAGCAGCCTGGGACTGATCTATGGCTACACCTTC. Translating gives CASSLGLIYGYTF.

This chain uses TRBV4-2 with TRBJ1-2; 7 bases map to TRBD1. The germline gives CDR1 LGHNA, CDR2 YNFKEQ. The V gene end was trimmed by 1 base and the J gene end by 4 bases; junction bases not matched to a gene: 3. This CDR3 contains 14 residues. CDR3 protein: CASSQVDRAYGYTF. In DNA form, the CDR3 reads TGTGCCAGCAGCCAAGTCGACAGGGCCTATGGCTACACCTTC.

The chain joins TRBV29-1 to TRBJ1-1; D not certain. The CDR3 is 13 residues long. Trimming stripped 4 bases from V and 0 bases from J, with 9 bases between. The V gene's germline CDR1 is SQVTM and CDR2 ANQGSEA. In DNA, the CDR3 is TGCAGCGTTGCAAGAGGTATGAACACTGAAGCTTTCTTT. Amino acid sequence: CSVARGMNTEAFF.

The CDR3 DNA is TGTGCCAGCAGTTTACCCGACAGGAACACTGAAGCTTTCTTT. Translating it yields CASSLPDRNTEAFF. The genes are TRBV28 and TRBJ1-1; possible D gene TRBD1, 5 bases. Per germline, CDR1 MDHEN and CDR2 SYDVKM. The V and J ends lost 2 bases and 1 base respectively, with 8 bases between them. The CDR3 runs to 14 residues.

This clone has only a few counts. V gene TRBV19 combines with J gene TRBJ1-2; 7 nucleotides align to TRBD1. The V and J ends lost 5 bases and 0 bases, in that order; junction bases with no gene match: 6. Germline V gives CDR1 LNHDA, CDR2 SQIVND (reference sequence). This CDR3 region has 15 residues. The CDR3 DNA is TGTGCCAGTAGTCCAAACAGGGGAACTAACTATGGCTACACCTTC. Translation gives CASSPNRGTNYGYTF.

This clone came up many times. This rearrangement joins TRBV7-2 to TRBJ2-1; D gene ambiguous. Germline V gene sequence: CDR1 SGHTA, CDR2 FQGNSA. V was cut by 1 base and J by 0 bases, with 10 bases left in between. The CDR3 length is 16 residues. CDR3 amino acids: CASSLGGTVSYNEQFF. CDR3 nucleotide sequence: TGTGCCAGCAGCTTAGGAGGAACGGTCTCCTACAATGAGCAGTTCTTC.

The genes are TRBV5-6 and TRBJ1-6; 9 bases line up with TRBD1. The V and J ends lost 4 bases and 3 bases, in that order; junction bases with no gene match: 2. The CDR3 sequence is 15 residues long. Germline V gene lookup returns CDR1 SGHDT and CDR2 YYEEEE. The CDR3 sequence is CASSKGQGYNSPLHF. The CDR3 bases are TGTGCCAGCAGCAAGGGACAGGGCTATAATTCACCCCTCCACTTT. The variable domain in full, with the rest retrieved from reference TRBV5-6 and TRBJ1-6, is DAGVTQSPTHLIKTRGQQVTLRCSPKSGHDTVSWYQQALGQGPQFIFQYYEEEERQRGNFPDRFSGHQFPNYSSELNVNALLLGDSALYLCASSKGQGYNSPLHFGNGTRLTVT.

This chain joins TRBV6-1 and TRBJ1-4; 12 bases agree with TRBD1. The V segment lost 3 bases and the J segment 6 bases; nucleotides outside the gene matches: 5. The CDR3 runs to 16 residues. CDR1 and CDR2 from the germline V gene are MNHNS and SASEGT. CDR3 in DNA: TGTGCCAGCAGTGAGGGGACAGGGGGCGCTTATGAAAAACTGTTTTTT. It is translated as CASSEGTGGAYEKLFF.

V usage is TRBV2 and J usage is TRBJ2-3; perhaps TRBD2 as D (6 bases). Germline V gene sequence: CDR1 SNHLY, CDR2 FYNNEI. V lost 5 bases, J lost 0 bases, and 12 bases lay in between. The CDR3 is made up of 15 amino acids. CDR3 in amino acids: CASSLTGTSTDTQYF. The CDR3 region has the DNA TGTGCCAGCAGTTTAACCGGGACTAGCACAGATACGCAGTATTTT.

The chain's CDR3 is CASSQQGPQPQHF. The CDR3 region has the DNA TGTGCCAGCAGTCAACAGGGCCCTCAGCCCCAGCATTTT. The genes are TRBV6-5 and TRBJ1-5; TRBD1 is a possible D gene (6 bases). The germline CDR1 and CDR2 sequences are MNHEY and SVGAGI. Trimming took off 5 bases at V and 6 bases at J, with 11 bases between the two ends. The CDR3 consists of 13 residues.

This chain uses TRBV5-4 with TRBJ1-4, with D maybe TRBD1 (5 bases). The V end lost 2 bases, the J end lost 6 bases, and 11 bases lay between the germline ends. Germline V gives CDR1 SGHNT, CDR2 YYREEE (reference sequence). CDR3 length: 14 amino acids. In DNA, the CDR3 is TGTGCCAGCAGCTTCGTCGGGGGAGATGAAAAACTGTTTTTT. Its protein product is CASSFVGGDEKLFF.

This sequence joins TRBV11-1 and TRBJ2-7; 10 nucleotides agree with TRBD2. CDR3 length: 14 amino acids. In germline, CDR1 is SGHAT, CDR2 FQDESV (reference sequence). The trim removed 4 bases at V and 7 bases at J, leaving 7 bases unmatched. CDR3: CASSSLAGAREQYF. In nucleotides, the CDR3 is TGTGCCAGCAGCTCCCTAGCGGGAGCGAGGGAGCAGTACTTC.

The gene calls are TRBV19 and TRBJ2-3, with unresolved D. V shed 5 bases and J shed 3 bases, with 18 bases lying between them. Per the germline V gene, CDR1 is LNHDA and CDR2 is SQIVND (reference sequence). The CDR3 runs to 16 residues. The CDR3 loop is CASSDRGRSFTDTQYF. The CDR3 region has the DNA TGTGCCAGTAGTGACCGTGGGCGCTCTTTTACAGATACGCAGTATTTT.

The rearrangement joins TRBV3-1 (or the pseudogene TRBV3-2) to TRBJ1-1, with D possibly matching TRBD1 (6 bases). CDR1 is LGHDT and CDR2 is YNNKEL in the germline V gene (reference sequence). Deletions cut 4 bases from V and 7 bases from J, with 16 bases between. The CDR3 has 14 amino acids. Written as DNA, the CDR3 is TGTGCCAGCAGCCCGGGTAACAGGGAGAGTGAAGCTTTCTTT. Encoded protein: CASSPGNRESEAFF.

CDR3 residues: CASRSRGGSSTDTQYF. The CDR3 DNA reads as TGTGCCAGTAGGAGCCGGGGAGGGTCCAGCACAGATACGCAGTATTTT. The chain carries TRBV19 and TRBJ2-3; 7 bases are shared with TRBD2. Looked up from germline, CDR1 is LNHDA and CDR2 is SQIVND (reference sequence). Germline trimming cut 6 bases from V and 0 bases from J; bases unmatched to any gene: 9. This CDR3 has 16 residues.

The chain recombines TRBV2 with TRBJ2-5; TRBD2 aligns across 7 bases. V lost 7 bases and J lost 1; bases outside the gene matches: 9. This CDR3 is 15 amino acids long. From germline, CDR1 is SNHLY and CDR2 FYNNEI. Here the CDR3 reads CASIMASGAQETQYF. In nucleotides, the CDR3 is TGTGCCAGCATAATGGCTAGCGGAGCCCAAGAGACCCAGTACTTC.